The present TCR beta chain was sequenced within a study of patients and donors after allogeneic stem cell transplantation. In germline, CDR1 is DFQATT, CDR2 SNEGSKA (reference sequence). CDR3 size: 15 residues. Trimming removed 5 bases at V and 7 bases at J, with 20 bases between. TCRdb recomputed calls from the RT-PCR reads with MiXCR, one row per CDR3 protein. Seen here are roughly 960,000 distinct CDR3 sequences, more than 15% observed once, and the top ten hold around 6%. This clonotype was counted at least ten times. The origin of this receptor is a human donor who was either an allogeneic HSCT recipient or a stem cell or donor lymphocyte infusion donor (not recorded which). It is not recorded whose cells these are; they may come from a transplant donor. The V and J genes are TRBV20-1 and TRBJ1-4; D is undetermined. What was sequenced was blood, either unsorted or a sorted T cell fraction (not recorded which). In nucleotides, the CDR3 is TGCAGTGCTTTTTCGAACGAGGGTTGGGGTGAAAAACTGTTTTTT. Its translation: CSAFSNEGWGEKLFF.